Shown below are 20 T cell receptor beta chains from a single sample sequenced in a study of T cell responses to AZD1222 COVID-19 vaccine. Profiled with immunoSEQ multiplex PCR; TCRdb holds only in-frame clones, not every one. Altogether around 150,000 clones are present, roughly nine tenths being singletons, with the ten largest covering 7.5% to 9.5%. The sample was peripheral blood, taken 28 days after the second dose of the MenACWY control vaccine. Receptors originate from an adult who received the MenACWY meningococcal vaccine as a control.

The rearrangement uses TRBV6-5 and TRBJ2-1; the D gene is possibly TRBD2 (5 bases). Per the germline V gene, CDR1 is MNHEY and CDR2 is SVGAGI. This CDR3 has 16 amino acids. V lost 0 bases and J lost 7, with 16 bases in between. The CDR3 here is CASSYSNLRAGNEQFF. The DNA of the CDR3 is TGTGCCAGCAGTTACTCGAATCTGAGGGCCGGGAATGAGCAGTTCTTC.

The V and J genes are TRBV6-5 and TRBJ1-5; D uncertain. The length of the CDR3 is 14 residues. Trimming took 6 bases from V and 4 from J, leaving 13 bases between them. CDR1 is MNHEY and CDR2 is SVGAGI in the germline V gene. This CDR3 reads CASSDESLNQPQHF. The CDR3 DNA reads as TGTGCCAGCAGCGACGAGAGCCTTAATCAGCCCCAGCATTTT.

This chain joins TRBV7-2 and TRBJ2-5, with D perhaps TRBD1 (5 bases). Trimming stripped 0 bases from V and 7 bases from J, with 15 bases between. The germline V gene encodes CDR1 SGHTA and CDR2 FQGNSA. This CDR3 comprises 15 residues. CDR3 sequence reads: CASSLASSGQGTQYF. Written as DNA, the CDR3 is TGTGCCAGCAGCTTAGCATCTTCAGGTCAGGGGACCCAGTACTTC.

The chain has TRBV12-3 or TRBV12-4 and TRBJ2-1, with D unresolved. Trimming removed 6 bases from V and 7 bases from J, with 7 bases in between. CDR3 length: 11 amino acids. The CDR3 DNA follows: TGTGCCAGCAGGTCTGGGAATGAGCAGTTCTTC. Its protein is CASRSGNEQFF.

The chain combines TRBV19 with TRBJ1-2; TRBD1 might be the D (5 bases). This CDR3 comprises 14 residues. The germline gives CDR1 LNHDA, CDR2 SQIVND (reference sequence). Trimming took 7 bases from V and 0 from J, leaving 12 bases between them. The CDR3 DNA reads TGTGCCAGTACCCCCGAGACAGCTAACTATGGCTACACCTTC. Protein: CASTPETANYGYTF. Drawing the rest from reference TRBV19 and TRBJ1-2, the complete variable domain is DGGITQSPKYLFRKEGQNVTLSCEQNLNHDAMYWYRQDPGQGLRLIYYSQIVNDFQKGDIAEGYSVSREKKESFPLTVTSAQKNPTAFYLCASTPETANYGYTFGSGTRLTVV.

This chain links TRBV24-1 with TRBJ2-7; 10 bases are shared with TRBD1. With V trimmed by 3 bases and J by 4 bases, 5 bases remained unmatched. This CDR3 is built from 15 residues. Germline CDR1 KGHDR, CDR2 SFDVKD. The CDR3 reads CATSDAGTGVYEQYF. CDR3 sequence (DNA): TGTGCCACCAGTGATGCCGGGACAGGGGTATACGAGCAGTACTTC.

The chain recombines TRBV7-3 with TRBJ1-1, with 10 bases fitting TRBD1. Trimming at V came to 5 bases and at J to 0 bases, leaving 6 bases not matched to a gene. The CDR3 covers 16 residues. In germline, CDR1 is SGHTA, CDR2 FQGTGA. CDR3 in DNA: TGTGCCAGCAGCGATAGGACAGGGGGGATGAACACTGAAGCTTTCTTT. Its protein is CASSDRTGGMNTEAFF.

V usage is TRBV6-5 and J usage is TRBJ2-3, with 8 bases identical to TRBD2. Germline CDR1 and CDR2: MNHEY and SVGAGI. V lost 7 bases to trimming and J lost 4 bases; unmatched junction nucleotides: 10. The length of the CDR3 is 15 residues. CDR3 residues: CASKVGGASADTQYF. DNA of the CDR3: TGTGCCAGCAAGGTCGGGGGGGCTTCCGCAGATACGCAGTATTTT.

CDR3 protein: CASSLWELGISGYTF. In DNA form, the CDR3 reads TGCGCCAGCAGCTTGTGGGAGCTGGGGATAAGTGGCTACACCTTC. The chain combines TRBV5-1 with TRBJ1-2; D call uncertain. V was clipped by 1 base and J by 7 bases, with 17 bases between them. The CDR3 loop spans 15 amino acids. Germline loops: CDR1 SGHRS, CDR2 YFSETQ.

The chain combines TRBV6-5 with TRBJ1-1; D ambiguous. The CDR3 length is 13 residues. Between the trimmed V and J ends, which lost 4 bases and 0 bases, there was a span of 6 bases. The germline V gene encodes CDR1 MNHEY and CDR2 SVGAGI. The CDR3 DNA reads TGTGCCAGCAGTTCCCAGATGAACACTGAAGCTTTCTTT. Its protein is CASSSQMNTEAFF.

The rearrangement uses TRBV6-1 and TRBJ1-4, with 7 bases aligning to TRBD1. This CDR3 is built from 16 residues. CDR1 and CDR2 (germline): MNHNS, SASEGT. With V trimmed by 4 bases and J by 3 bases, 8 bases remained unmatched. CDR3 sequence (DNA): TGTGCCAGCAGTGCGAGGTCAGGGGGACCTAATGAAAAACTGTTTTTT. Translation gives CASSARSGGPNEKLFF.

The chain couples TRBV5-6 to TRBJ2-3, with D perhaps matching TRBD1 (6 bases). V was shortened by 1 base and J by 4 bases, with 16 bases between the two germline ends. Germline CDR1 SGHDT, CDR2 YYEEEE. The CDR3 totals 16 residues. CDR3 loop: CASSLKGRGEADTQYF. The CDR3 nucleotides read TGTGCCAGCAGCTTGAAAGGCAGGGGAGAGGCAGATACGCAGTATTTT.

CDR3 bases: TGTGCCAGCAGTTACGACAGAACTGAAGCTTTCTTT. Translating it yields CASSYDRTEAFF. The chain links TRBV28 to TRBJ1-1; D possibly corresponds to TRBD1 (5 bases). The CDR3 length is 12 residues. Germline CDR1 reads MDHEN; CDR2 reads SYDVKM. Trimming removed 4 bases at V and 5 bases at J, with 8 bases between.

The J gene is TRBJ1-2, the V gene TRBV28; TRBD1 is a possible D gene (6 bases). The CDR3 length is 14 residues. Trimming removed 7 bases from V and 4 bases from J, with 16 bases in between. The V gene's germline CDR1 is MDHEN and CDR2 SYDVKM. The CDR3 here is CASKSGVTGYGYTF. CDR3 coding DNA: TGTGCCAGCAAGTCAGGGGTTACGGGCTATGGCTACACCTTC.

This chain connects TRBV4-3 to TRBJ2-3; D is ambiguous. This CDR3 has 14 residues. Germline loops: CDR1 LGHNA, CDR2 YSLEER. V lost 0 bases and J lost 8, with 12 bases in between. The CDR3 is CASSQDRAVGTQYF. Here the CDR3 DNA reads TGCGCCAGCAGCCAAGACCGCGCGGTCGGTACGCAGTATTTT.

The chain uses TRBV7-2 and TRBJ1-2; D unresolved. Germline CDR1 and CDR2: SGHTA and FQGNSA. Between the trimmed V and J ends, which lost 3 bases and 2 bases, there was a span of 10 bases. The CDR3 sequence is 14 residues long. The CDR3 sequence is CASSLAIGNYGYTF. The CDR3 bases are TGTGCCAGCAGCTTGGCCATCGGAAACTATGGCTACACCTTC.

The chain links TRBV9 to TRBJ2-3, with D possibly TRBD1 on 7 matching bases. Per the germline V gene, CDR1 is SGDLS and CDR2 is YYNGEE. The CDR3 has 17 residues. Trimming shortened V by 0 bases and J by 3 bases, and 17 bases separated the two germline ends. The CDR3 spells CASSVAPLAGGTDTQYF. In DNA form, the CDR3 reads TGTGCCAGCAGCGTAGCCCCCTTGGCAGGGGGGACAGATACGCAGTATTTT.

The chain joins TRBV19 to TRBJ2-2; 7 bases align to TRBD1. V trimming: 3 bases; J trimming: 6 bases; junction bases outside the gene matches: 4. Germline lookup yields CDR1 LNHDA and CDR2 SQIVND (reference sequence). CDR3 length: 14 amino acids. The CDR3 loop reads CASSINTGAGELFF. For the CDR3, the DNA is TGTGCCAGTAGTATTAACACAGGGGCCGGGGAGCTGTTTTTT.

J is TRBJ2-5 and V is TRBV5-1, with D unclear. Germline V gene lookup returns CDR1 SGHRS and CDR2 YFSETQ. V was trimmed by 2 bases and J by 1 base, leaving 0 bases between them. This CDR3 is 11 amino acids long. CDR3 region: CASSFQETQYF. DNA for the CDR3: TGCGCCAGCAGCTTCCAAGAGACCCAGTACTTC. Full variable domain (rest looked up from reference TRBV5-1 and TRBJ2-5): KAGVTQTPRYLIKTRGQQVTLSCSPISGHRSVSWYQQTPGQGLQFLFEYFSETQRNKGNFPGRFSGRQFSNSRSEMNVSTLELGDSALYLCASSFQETQYFGPGTRLLVL.

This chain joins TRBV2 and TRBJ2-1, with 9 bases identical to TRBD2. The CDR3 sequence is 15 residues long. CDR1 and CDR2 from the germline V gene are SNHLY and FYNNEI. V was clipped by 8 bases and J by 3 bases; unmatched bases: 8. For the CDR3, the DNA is TGTGCCAGCTCCAGACTAGCGGCTAACTACAATGAGCAGTTCTTC. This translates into CASSRLAANYNEQFF.